This T cell receptor beta chain was observed in a study of T-cell memory formation after mild COVID-19. Study overall: In these data, TCR clusters were largely donor specific.

V was shortened by 0 bases and J by 3 bases, with 15 bases between the two germline ends. CDR1 is MNHNY, CDR2 SVGAGI, per germline (reference sequence). The CDR3 runs to 16 residues. Study results and caveats: CD4+ contracting clones were found mainly in CM and EM, and CD8+ ones in EMRA. Clones contracting over day 15 to 85 were CD4/CD8 balanced, with later expanders leaning CD4+.

Regarding this clonotype: Its specificity is unknown.

TCRdb re-derived calls from the 5' RACE reads in MiXCR, one entry per CDR3 protein. Among roughly 250,000 distinct CDR3 sequences listed, about a sixth were seen once. This clonotype was obtained from a man aged 18 to 30 who had mild COVID-19 (a few samples of this study predate the infection). Cell type and time point are not known. V usage is TRBV6-6 and J usage is TRBJ2-7, with D tentatively TRBD1 or TRBD2 (5 bases each). Material: PBMCs or a T cell subset sorted from them (not recorded which). DNA of the CDR3: TGTGCCAGCAGTTACTCGGGTCCAGGGAGAGGCTACGAGCAGTACTTC. It encodes CASSYSGPGRGYEQYF.